A single sample gave rise to the 3 T cell receptor beta chains below, sequenced in a study of blood T cell repertoires in COVID-19 (dated by TCRdb to 2018 to 2020). Libraries came from the immunoSEQ multiplex PCR assay. TCRdb carries this immuneACCESS record with in-frame sequences only. Its versions omit some clonotypes, under half of them owing to an unresolved V gene in the studies checked, with the rest unexplained. Recorded for this sample are 250,000 to 300,000 clones; about nine tenths of them occurred a single time. The ten largest clones represent 2% to 2.5% of the sample. Sequenced input: peripheral blood. The receptor set was obtained from a man aged 45-65 years with acute or convalescent COVID-19.

The gene calls are TRBV5-1 and TRBJ2-7; perhaps TRBD1 as D (8 bases). This CDR3 comprises 14 residues. Per the germline V gene, CDR1 is SGHRS and CDR2 is YFSETQ. V was shortened by 3 bases and J by 5 bases, with 15 bases between the two germline ends. CDR3 region: CASSSRTGRDEQYF. The CDR3 DNA sequence: TGCGCCAGCAGCTCGCGGACAGGGAGGGACGAGCAGTACTTC.

The chain carries TRBV6-5 and TRBJ2-7; 9 bases are a match to TRBD1. This CDR3 is built from 15 residues. Germline V gives CDR1 MNHEY, CDR2 SVGAGI. V was pared by 0 bases and J by 11 bases, with 11 bases of the junction left unmatched. CDR3 in DNA: TGTGCCAGCAGTTACTCGGACAGGGGAGCGACGGAGGAGTACTTC. This encodes CASSYSDRGATEEYF.

J is TRBJ2-7 and V is TRBV11-1; a weak D match, TRBD1 (6 bases). Germline values: CDR1 SGHAT, CDR2 FQDESV (reference sequence). The V end lost 3 bases, the J end lost 6 bases, and 12 bases lay between the germline ends. The CDR3 consists of 13 residues. CDR3 nucleotide sequence: TGTGCCAGCAGCTTTGACAGGATCCTCGAGCAGTACTTC. It translates to CASSFDRILEQYF.